This T cell receptor beta chain was obtained from a study of T cell responses to AZD1222 COVID-19 vaccine. The germline V and J ends were trimmed by 2 bases and 0 bases, with 14 bases remaining between them. CDR1 GTSNPN and CDR2 SVGIG come from the germline V gene (reference sequence). CDR3 size: 16 residues. Assay: immunoSEQ multiplex PCR; the TCRdb copy retains only in-frame clones and omits some. The sample comprises 150,000 to 200,000 clones, about 92% of which are singletons, and approximately 6.2% rests with the top ten. Sequenced material: peripheral blood, taken 28 days after the second AZD1222 dose. The chain has TRBV30 and TRBJ2-1; D gene uncertain. The clonotype comes from an adult who received the AZD1222 COVID-19 vaccine. This CDR3 is CAWSSRGVSSYNEQFF. The CDR3 region has the DNA TGTGCCTGGAGTTCCCGTGGGGTAAGCTCCTACAATGAGCAGTTCTTC.